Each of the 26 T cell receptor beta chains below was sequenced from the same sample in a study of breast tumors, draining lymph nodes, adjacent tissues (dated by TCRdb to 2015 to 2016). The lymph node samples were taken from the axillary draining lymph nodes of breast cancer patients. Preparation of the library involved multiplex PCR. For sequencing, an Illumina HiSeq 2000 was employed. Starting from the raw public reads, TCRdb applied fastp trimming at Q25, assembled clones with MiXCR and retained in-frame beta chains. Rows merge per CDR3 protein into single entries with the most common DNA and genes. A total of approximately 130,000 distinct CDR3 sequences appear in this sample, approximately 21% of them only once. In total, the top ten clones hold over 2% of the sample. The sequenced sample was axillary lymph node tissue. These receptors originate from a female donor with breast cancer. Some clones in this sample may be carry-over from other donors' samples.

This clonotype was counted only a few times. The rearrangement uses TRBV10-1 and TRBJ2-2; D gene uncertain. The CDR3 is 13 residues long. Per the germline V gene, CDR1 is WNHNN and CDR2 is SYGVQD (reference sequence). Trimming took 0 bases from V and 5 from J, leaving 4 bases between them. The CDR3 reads CASSESPTGELFF. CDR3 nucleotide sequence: TGCGCCAGCAGTGAGTCCCCAACCGGGGAGCTGTTTTTT.

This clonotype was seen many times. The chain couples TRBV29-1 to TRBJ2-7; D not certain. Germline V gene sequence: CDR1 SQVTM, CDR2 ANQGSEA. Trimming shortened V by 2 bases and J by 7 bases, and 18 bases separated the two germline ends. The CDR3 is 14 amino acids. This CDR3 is CSVERLGSPGEQYF. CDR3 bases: TGCAGCGTTGAAAGGTTAGGTTCGCCTGGGGAGCAGTACTTC.

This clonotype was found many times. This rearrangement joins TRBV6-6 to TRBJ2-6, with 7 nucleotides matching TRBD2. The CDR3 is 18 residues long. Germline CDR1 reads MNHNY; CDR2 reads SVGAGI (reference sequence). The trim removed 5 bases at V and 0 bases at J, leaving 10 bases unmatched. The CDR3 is CASSPGGWRISGANVLTF. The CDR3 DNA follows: TGTGCCAGCAGTCCGGGGGGATGGAGGATCTCTGGGGCCAACGTCCTGACTTTC.

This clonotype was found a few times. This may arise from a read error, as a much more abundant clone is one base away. CDR3: CSALGREDEQFF. In DNA form, the CDR3 reads TGCAGTGCTCTGGGGCGTGAGGATGAGCAGTTCTTC. The gene calls are TRBV20-1 and TRBJ2-1, with D maybe TRBD1 (5 bases). Germline-derived CDR1 and CDR2 are DFQATT and SNEGSKA (reference sequence). The CDR3 is 12 amino acids. V was cut by 5 bases and J by 8 bases, with 13 bases left in between.

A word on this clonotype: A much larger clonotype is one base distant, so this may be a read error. In nucleotides, the CDR3 is TGTGCCAGTAGTTGGAGTAGCGGGAGCTCCTACGAGCGGTACTTC. Protein product: CASSWSSGSSYERYF. This chain connects TRBV19 to TRBJ2-7; TRBD2 agrees at 9 bases. The V gene's germline CDR1 is LNHDA and CDR2 SQIVND (reference sequence). CDR3 length: 15 amino acids.

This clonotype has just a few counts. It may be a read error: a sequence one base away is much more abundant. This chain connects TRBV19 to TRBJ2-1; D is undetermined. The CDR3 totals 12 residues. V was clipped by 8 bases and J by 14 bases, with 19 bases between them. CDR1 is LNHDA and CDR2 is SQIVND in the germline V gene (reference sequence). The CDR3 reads CASSESGPVKFF. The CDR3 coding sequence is TGTGCCAGTTCCGAGTCGGGCCCAGTTAAGTTCTTC.

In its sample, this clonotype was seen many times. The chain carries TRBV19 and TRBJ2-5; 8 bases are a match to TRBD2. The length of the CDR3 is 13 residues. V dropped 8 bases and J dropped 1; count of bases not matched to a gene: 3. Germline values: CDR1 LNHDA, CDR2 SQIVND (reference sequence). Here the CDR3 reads CASSGGIQETQYF. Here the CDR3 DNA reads TGTGCCAGTTCGGGAGGGATCCAAGAGACCCAGTACTTC.

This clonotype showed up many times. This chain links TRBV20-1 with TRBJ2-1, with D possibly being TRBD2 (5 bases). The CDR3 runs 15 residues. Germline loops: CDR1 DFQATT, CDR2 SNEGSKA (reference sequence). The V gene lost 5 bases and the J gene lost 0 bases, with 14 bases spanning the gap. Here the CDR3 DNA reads TGCAGTGCTGGATCAGCGGAAATCTCCTACAATGAGCAGTTCTTC. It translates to CSAGSAEISYNEQFF.

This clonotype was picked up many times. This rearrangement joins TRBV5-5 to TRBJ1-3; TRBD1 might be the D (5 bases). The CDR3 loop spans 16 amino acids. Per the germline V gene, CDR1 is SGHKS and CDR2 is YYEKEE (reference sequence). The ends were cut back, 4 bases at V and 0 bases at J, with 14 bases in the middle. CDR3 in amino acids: CASSVGRLPSGNTIYF. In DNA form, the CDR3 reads TGTGCCAGCAGCGTGGGACGGTTACCCTCTGGAAACACCATATATTTT.

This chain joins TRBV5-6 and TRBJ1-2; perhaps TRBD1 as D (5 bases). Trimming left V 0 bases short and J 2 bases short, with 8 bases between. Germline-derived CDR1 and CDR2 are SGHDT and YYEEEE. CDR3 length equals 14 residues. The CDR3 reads CASSLVRGNYGYTF. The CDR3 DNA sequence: TGTGCCAGCAGCTTGGTTAGGGGCAACTATGGCTACACCTTC.

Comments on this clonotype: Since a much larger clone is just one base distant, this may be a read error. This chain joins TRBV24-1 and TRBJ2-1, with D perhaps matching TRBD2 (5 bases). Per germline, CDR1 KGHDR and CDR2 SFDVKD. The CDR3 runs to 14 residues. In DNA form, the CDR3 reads TGTGCCAACAGTGAATCAGGACCCCCGGGGGAGCAGTTCTTC. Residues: CANSESGPPGEQFF.

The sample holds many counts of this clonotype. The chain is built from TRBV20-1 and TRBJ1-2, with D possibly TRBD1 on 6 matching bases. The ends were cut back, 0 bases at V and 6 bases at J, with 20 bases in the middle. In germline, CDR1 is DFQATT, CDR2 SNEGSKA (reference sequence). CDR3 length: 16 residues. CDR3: CSARDPAGDGLDGYTF. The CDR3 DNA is TGCAGTGCTAGAGATCCGGCAGGGGATGGTTTGGATGGCTACACCTTC.

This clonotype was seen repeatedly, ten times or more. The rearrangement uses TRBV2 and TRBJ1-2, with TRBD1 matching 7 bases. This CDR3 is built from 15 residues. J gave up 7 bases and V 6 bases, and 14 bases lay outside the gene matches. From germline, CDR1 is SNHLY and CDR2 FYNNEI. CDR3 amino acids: CASSGDSLSFSGYTF. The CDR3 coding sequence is TGTGCCAGCAGCGGGGACAGCCTCTCCTTTTCTGGCTACACCTTC.

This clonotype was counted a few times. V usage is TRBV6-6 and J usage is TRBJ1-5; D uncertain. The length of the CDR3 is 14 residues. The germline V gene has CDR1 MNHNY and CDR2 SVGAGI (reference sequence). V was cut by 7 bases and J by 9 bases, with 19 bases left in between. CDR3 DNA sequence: TGTGCCAGCATCTTATCAACGCAAGCTGGGCCCCAGCATTTT. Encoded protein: CASILSTQAGPQHF.

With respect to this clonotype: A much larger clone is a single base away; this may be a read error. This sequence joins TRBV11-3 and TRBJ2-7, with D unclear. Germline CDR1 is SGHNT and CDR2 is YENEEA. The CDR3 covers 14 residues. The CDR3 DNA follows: TGTGCCGGCAGCCCCACACTGGGCGTCGGCGAGCAGTACTTC. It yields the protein CAGSPTLGVGEQYF.

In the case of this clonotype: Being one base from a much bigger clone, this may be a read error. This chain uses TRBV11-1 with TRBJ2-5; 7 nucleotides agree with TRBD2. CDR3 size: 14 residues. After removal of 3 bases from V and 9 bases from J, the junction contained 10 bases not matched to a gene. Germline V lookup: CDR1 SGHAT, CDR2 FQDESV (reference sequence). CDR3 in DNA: TGTGCCAGCAGCTTGGAGGCGCCCCGGGAGGCCCAGTACTTC. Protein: CASSLEAPREAQYF. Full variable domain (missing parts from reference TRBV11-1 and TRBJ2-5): EAEVAQSPRYKITEKSQAVAFWCDPISGHATLYWYRQILGQGPELLVQFQDESVVDDSQLPKDRFSAERLKGVDSTLKIQPAELGDSAMYLCASSLEAPREAQYFGPGTRLLVL.

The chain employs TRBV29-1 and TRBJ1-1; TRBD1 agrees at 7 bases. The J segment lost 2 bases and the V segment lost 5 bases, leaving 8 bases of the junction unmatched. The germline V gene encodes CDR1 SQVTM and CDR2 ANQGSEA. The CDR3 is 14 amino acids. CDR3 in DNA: TGCAGCGTTAACAGGGGAATGGGAAACACTGAAGCTTTCTTT. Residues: CSVNRGMGNTEAFF.

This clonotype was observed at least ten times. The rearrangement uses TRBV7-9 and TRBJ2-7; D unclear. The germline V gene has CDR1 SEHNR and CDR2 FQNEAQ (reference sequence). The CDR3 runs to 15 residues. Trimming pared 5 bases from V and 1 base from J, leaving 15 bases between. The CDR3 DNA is TGTGCCAGCAGCCTAGGCGGAAAAAGGTCCTACGAGCAGTACTTC. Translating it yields CASSLGGKRSYEQYF.

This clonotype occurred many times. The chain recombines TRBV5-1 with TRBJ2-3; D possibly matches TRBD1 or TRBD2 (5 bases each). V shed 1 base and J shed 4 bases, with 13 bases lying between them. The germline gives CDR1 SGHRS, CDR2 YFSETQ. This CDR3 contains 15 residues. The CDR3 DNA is TGCGCCAGCAGCTTGACCTACGGGGCCCCAGATACGCAGTATTTT. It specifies CASSLTYGAPDTQYF. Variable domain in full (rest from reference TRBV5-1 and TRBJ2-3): KAGVTQTPRYLIKTRGQQVTLSCSPISGHRSVSWYQQTPGQGLQFLFEYFSETQRNKGNFPGRFSGRQFSNSRSEMNVSTLELGDSALYLCASSLTYGAPDTQYFGPGTRLTVL.

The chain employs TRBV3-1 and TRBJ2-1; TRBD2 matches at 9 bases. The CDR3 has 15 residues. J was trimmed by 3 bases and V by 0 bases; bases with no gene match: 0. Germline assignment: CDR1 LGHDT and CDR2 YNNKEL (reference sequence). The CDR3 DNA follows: TGTGCCAGCAGCCAAGATAGCGGGAGCTACAATGAGCAGTTCTTC. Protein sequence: CASSQDSGSYNEQFF.

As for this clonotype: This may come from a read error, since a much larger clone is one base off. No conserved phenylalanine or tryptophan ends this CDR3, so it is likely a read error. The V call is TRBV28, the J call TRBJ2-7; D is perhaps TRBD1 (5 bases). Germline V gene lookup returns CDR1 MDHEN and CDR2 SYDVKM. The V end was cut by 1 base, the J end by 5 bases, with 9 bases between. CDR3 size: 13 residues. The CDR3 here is CASSLSRQNEQYL. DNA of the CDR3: TGTGCCAGCAGTTTATCTCGACAGAACGAGCAGTACCTC.

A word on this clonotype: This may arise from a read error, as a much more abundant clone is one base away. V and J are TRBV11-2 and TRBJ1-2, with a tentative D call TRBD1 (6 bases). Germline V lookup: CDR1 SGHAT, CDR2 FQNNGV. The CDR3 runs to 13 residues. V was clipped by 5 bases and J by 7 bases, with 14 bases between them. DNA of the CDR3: TGTGCCAGCAGCCTCCAGGGGCAGGGTGGCTACACCTTC. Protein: CASSLQGQGGYTF.

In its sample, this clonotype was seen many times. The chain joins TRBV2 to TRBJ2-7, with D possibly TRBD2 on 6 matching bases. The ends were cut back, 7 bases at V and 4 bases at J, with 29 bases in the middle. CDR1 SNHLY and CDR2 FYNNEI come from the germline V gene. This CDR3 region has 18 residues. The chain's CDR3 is CASKDGVDALRSGYEQYF. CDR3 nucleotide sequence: TGTGCCAGCAAAGATGGAGTCGACGCCTTAAGGAGCGGGTACGAGCAGTACTTC.

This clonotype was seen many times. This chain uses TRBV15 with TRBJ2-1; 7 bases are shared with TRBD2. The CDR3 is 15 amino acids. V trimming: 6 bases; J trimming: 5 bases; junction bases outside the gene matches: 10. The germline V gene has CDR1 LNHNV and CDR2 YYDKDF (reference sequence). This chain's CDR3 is CATSPQRGTHNEQFF. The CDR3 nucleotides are TGTGCCACCAGTCCTCAGCGGGGAACCCACAATGAGCAGTTCTTC.

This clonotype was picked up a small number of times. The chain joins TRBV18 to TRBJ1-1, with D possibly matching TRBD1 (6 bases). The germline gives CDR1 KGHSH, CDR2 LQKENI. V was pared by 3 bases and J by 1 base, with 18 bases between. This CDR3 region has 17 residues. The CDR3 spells CASSPIPLDRPNTEAFF. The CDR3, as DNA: TGTGCCAGCTCACCGATACCACTGGACAGACCGAACACTGAAGCTTTCTTT.

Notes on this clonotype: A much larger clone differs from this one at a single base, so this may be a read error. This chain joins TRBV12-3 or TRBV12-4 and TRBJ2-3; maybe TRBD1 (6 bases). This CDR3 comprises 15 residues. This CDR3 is CAGRPPGQGTDTQYF. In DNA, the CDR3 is TGTGCCGGCAGACCTCCGGGACAAGGCACAGATACGCAGTATTTT.